This TCR beta chain came from a study of cytomegalovirus exposure and HLA in healthy donors. Study-wide results and caveats: There was a cluster of highly shared sequence variants that was likely a sequencing artifact.

The CDR3 contains 15 residues. Trimming left V 5 bases short and J 4 bases short, with 17 bases between. Germline V gene lookup returns CDR1 MNHEY and CDR2 SVGAGI. About this clone: Its antigen remains unknown.

Primers for the PCR totalled 60 Vbeta and 13 Jbeta. The data were produced by immunoSEQ multiplex PCR, yet TCRdb's version contains in-frame clones alone and is incomplete. The table shows 140,000 to 150,000 clones, with 75% to 80% occurring only once. Sequences were obtained from PBMCs. This receptor was taken from a woman aged 18-29 years in good health and CMV-seropositive. V gene TRBV6-5 combines with J gene TRBJ1-2, with D perhaps matching TRBD1 (6 bases). The CDR3 spells CASSTPGGPVYGYTF. CDR3 DNA: TGTGCCAGCAGTACTCCCGGGGGGCCGGTCTATGGCTACACCTTC.